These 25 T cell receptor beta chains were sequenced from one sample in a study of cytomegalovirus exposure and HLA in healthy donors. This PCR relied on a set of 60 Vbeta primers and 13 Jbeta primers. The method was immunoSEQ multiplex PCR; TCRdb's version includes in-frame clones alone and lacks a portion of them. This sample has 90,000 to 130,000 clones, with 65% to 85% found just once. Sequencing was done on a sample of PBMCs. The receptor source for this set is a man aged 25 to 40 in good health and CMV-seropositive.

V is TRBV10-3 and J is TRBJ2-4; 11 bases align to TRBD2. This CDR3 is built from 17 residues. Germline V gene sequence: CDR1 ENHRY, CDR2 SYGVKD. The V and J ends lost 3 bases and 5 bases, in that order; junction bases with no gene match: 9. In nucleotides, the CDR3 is TGTGCCATCAGTGAAGTAGCGGGGGGGCCTGGGGAAAACATTCAGTACTTC. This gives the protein CAISEVAGGPGENIQYF.

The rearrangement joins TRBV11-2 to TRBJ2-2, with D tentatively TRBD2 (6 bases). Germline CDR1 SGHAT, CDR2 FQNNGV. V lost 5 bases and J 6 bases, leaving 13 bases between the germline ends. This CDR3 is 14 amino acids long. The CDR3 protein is CASSLGTESGELFF. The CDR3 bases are TGTGCCAGCAGCCTCGGGACTGAATCCGGGGAGCTGTTTTTT.

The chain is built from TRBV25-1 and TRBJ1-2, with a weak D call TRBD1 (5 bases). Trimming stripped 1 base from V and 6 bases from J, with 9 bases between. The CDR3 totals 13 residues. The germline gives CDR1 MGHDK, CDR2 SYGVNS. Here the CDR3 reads CASSEFREDGYTF. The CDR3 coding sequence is TGTGCCAGCAGTGAATTCAGGGAGGATGGCTACACCTTC.

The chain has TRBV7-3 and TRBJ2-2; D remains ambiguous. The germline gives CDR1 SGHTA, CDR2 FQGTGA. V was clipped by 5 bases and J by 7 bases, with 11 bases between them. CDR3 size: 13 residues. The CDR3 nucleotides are TGTGCCAGCAGCCAATCAGACAACGGGGAGCTGTTTTTT. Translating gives CASSQSDNGELFF.

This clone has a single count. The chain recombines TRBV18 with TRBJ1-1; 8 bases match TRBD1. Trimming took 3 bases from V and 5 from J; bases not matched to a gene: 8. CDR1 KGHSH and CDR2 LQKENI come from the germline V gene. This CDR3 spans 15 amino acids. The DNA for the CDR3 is TGTGCCAGCTCACCCCTCGACAGGGGAGGAACTGAAGCTTTCTTT. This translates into CASSPLDRGGTEAFF.

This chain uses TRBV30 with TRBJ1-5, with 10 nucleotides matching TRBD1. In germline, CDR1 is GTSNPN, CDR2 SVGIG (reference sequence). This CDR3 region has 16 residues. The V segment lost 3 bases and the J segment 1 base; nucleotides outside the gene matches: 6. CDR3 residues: CAWSLGTGESNQPQHF. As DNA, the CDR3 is TGTGCCTGGAGCCTCGGGACAGGGGAAAGCAATCAGCCCCAGCATTTT.

The CDR3 region is CASSQDIGDTEAFF. The CDR3 nucleotides read TGTGCCAGCAGCCAAGATATCGGGGACACTGAAGCTTTCTTT. The chain has TRBV14 and TRBJ1-1; the D is unclear. Trimming shortened V by 0 bases and J by 3 bases, and 8 bases separated the two germline ends. CDR1 is SGHDN and CDR2 is FVKESK in the germline V gene. This CDR3 is 14 amino acids long.

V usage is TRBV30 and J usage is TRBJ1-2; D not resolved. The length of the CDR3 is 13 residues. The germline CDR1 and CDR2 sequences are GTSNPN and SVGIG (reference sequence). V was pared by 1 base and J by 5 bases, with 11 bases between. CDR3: CAWSESVRYGYTF. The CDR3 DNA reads TGTGCCTGGAGTGAGTCAGTGCGGTATGGCTACACCTTC.

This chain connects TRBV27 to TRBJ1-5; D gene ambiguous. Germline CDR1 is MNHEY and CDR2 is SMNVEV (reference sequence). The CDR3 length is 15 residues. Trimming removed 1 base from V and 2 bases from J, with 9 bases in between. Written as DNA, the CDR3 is TGTGCCAGCAGTTTATTGGCGAGCGGCAATCAGCCCCAGCATTTT. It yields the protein CASSLLASGNQPQHF.

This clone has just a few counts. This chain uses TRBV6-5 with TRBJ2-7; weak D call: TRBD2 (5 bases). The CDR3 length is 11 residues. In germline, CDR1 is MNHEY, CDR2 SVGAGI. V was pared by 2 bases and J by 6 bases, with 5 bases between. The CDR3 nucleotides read TGTGCCAGCAGTTACCGGGGCGAGCAGTACTTC. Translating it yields CASSYRGEQYF.

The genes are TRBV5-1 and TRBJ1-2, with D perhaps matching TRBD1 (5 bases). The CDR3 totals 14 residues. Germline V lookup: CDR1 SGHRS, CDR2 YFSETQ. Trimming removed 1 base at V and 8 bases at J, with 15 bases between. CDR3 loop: CASSLTGRAQGYTF. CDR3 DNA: TGCGCCAGCAGCTTGACGGGCAGGGCGCAGGGCTACACCTTC.

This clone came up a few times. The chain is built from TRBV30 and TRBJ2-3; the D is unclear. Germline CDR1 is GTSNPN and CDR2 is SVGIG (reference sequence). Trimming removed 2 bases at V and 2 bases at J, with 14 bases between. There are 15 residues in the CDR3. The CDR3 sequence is CAWSPTTRYTDTQYF. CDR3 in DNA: TGTGCCTGGAGTCCTACCACCAGGTACACAGATACGCAGTATTTT.

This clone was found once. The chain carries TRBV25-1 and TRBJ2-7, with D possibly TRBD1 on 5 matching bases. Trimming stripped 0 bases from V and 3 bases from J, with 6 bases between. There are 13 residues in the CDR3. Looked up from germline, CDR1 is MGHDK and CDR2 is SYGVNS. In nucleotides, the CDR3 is TGTGCCAGCAGTGAATACGACAGCTACGAGCAGTACTTC. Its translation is CASSEYDSYEQYF.

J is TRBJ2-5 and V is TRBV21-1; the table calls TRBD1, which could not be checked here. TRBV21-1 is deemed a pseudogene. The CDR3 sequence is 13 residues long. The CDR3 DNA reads TGTGCCAGAGCGGACAGTCCCCAAGAGACCCAGTACTTC. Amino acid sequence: CARADSPQETQYF.

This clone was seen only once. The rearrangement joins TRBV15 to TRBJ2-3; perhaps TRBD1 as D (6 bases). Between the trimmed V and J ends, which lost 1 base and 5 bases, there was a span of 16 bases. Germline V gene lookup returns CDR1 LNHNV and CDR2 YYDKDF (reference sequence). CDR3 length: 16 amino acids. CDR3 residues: CATSRGGGPEGDTQYF. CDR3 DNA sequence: TGTGCCACCAGCAGAGGAGGGGGTCCCGAGGGAGATACGCAGTATTTT.

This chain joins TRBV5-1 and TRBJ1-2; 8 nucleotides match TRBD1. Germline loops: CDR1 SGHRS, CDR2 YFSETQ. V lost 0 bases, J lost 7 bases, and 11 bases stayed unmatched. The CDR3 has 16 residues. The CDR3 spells CASSLAPGQAWGGYTF. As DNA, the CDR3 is TGCGCCAGCAGCTTGGCCCCGGGACAGGCTTGGGGTGGCTACACCTTC.

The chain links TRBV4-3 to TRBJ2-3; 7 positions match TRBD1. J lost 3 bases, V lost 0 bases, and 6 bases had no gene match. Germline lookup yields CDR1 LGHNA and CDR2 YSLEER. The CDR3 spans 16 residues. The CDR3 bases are TGCGCCAGCAGCCAAGATCACAGGGGTTTTACAGATACGCAGTATTTT. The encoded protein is CASSQDHRGFTDTQYF.

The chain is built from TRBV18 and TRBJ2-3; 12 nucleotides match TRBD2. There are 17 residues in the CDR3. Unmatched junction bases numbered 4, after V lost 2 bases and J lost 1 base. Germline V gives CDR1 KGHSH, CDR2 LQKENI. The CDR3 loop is CASSPTSGGPRTDTQYF. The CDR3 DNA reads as TGTGCCAGCTCACCAACTAGCGGGGGGCCTCGCACAGATACGCAGTATTTT.

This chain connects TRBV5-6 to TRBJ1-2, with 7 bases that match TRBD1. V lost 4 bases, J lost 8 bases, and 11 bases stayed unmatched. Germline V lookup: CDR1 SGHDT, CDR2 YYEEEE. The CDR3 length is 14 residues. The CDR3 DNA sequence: TGTGCCAGCAGCCGCATTGGACAGGCCTACGGCTACACCTTC. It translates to CASSRIGQAYGYTF. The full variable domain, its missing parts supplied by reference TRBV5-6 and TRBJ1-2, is DAGVTQSPTHLIKTRGQQVTLRCSPKSGHDTVSWYQQALGQGPQFIFQYYEEEERQRGNFPDRFSGHQFPNYSSELNVNALLLGDSALYLCASSRIGQAYGYTFGSGTRLTVV.

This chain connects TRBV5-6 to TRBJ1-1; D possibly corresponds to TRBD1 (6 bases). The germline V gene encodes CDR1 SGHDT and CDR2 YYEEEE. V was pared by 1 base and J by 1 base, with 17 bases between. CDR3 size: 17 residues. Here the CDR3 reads CASSLRGARVWNTEAFF. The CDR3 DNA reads TGTGCCAGCAGCTTGCGGGGGGCGAGGGTTTGGAACACTGAAGCTTTCTTT.

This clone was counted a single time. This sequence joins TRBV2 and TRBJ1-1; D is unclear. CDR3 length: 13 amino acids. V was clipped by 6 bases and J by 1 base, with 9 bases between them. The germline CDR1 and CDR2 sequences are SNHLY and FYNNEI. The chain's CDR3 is CASRLQRNTEAFF. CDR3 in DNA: TGTGCCAGCAGGTTACAGAGGAACACTGAAGCTTTCTTT.

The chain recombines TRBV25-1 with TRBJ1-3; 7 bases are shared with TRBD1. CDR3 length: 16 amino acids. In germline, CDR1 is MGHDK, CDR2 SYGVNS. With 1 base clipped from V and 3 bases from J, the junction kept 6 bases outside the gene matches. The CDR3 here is CASSESTAGGGNTIYF. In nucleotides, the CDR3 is TGTGCCAGCAGTGAATCCACGGCAGGGGGTGGAAACACCATATATTTT.

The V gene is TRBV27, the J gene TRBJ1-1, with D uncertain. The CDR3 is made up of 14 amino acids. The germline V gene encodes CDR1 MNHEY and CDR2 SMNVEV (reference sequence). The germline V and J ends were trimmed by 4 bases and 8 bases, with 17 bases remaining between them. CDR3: CASSSRSWAEEAFF. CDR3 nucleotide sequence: TGTGCCAGCAGTTCACGATCCTGGGCCGAAGAAGCTTTCTTT.

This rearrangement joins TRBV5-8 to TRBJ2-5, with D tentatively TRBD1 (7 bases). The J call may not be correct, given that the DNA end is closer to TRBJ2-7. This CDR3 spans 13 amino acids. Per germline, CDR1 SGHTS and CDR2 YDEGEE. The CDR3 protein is CASSLGQGGEQYF. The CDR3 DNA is TGTGCCAGCAGCTTGGGACAGGGAGGCGAGCAGTACTTC.

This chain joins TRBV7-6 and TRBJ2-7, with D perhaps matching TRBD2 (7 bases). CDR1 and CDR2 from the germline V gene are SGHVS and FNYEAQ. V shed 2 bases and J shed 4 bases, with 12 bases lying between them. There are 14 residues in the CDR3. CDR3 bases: TGTGCCAGCAGCTTAAGGGGGGGGCGGTACGAGCAGTACTTC. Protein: CASSLRGGRYEQYF.